Listed below are T cell receptor beta chains from one sample, sequenced in a study of radiation and T cells in renal cell carcinoma. Produced via immunoSEQ multiplex PCR; TCRdb's table is partial and in-frame only. The sample lists some 60,000 clones, about 80% seen once, with under 7% in the top ten. This specimen consisted of blood, obtained from a patient whose treatment included radiotherapy and nephrectomy. The source of these receptors is a man between 60 and 70 years old with renal cell carcinoma. CDR3s include the opening cysteine and the closing phenylalanine or tryptophan. The D gene is left open where the match is weak. Clone size is given for some rows only: seen once, a few or many times, or a class if the clone is expanded.

d_call	v_call	j_call	clone_size	cdr3_aa	cdr3_nt
TRBD2	TRBV5-4	TRBJ2-2	.	CASNRFSRGGPTGELFF	TGTGCCAGCAACCGATTTTCGCGGGGGGGCCCCACCGGGGAGCTGTTTTTT
.	TRBV2	TRBJ1-2	.	CASSEPGGGGYGYTF	TGTGCCAGCAGTGAACCCGGAGGGGGTGGATATGGCTACACCTTC
.	TRBV6-1	TRBJ2-1	.	CASSDTGLSYNEQFF	TGTGCCAGCAGTGACACAGGGCTCTCCTACAATGAGCAGTTCTTC
.	TRBV29-1	TRBJ1-3	few	CSVGTTSGNTIYF	TGCAGCGTTGGGACTACCTCAGGAAACACCATATATTTT
TRBD1	TRBV10-3	TRBJ2-7	.	CAIRGDRGTYEQYF	TGTGCCATCAGGGGGGACAGGGGCACCTACGAGCAGTACTTC
.	TRBV7-2	TRBJ2-1	.	CASSASILGEQFF	TGTGCCAGCAGCGCTAGCATCTTAGGTGAGCAGTTCTTC
.	TRBV18	TRBJ2-1	few	CASSRQEGGSNEQFF	TGTGCCAGCTCACGACAAGAAGGGGGGAGCAATGAGCAGTTCTTC
.	TRBV9	TRBJ1-2	medium-sized	CASSVEAGPVPHGYTF	TGTGCCAGCAGCGTAGAGGCAGGGCCTGTACCTCATGGCTACACCTTC
.	TRBV20-1	TRBJ2-1	.	CSASGPVQFF	TGCAGTGCTAGCGGTCCCGTACAGTTCTTC
TRBD1	TRBV7-2	TRBJ2-5	few	CASSPAGQGNF	TGTGCCAGCAGCCCCGCCGGACAGGGCAACTTC
TRBD1	TRBV6-1	TRBJ2-2	.	CASSRTGVNTGELFF	TGTGCCAGCAGTCGGACAGGGGTCAACACCGGGGAGCTGTTTTTT
.	TRBV2	TRBJ1-1	.	CASSELSVYSTEAFF	TGTGCCAGCAGTGAACTGAGTGTTTATAGTACTGAAGCTTTCTTT
.	TRBV18	TRBJ2-7	.	CASSPGQGEGYEQYF	TGTGCCAGCTCACCAGGGCAGGGTGAAGGCTACGAGCAGTACTTC
.	TRBV11-2	TRBJ2-7	once	CASSPGVIGPSYEQYF	TGTGCCAGCAGCCCCGGAGTGATAGGGCCCTCCTACGAGCAGTACTTC
.	TRBV5-5	TRBJ1-5	.	CASSLGAVQPQHF	TGTGCCAGCAGCTTGGGAGCAGTACAGCCCCAGCATTTT
TRBD2	TRBV9	TRBJ2-5	.	CASSPPGRVFGETQYF	TGTGCCAGCAGCCCCCCCGGGAGGGTTTTTGGAGAGACCCAGTACTTC
TRBD1	TRBV29-1	TRBJ1-1	few	CSVESGQAGAEAFF	TGCAGCGTTGAATCGGGACAGGCTGGCGCTGAAGCTTTCTTT
.	TRBV7-9	TRBJ1-3	.	CATSFSSGNTIYF	TGTGCCACCTCCTTTTCCTCTGGAAACACCATATATTTT
.	TRBV27	TRBJ1-1	.	CASSLWGGEAFF	TGTGCCAGCAGTTTATGGGGGGGTGAAGCTTTCTTT
TRBD2	TRBV29-1	TRBJ2-7	few	CSVGPGGAYEQYF	TGCAGCGTTGGCCCGGGAGGCGCCTACGAGCAGTACTTC
.	TRBV7-8	TRBJ1-1	.	CASSLFIGRAEAFF	TGTGCCAGCAGCTTATTCATAGGGAGGGCTGAAGCTTTCTTT
TRBD2	TRBV4-1	TRBJ2-3	.	CASSQDSGRSTDTQYF	TGCGCCAGCAGCCAAGACAGCGGGAGGAGCACAGATACGCAGTATTTT
.	TRBV2	TRBJ1-2	once	CASRARGGGYTF	TGTGCCAGCAGGGCACGTGGGGGGGGCTACACCTTC
.	TRBV7-2	TRBJ1-2	few	CASSRQSGPYGYTF	TGTGCCAGCAGCCGACAGAGCGGGCCCTATGGCTACACCTTC
TRBD2	TRBV7-9	TRBJ2-1	.	CASSLLAGSNEQFF	TGTGCCAGCAGCTTACTAGCGGGCTCCAATGAGCAGTTCTTC
TRBD1	TRBV19	TRBJ1-1	.	CASSATGGTEAFF	TGTGCCAGTAGTGCCACAGGGGGCACTGAAGCTTTCTTT
TRBD1	TRBV19	TRBJ2-5	.	CASRLQGAQETQYF	TGTGCCAGTAGACTACAGGGGGCCCAAGAGACCCAGTACTTC
.	TRBV7-8	TRBJ2-7	.	CASSLVTLHEQYF	TGTGCCAGCAGCTTAGTTACGCTCCACGAGCAGTACTTC
TRBD2	TRBV19	TRBJ2-7	.	CASSRAGDSYEQYF	TGTGCCAGTAGTCGGGCGGGGGACTCCTACGAGCAGTACTTC
.	TRBV18	TRBJ1-1	.	CASSQGMNTEAFF	TGTGCCAGCTCACAGGGCATGAACACTGAAGCTTTCTTT
TRBD1	TRBV14	TRBJ2-5	.	CASSQDPITGGRETQYF	TGTGCCAGCAGCCAAGATCCGATAACAGGGGGCCGGGAGACCCAGTACTTC
.	TRBV7-2	TRBJ2-7	few	CASSPARAEYEQYF	TGTGCCAGCAGCCCAGCCAGGGCAGAATACGAGCAGTACTTC
TRBD1	TRBV19	TRBJ2-7	.	CASSSRTGQNYEQYF	TGTGCCAGTAGTAGCCGGACAGGGCAAAACTACGAGCAGTACTTC
.	TRBV4-2	TRBJ1-2	.	CASSQDRRADYGYTF	TGTGCCAGCAGCCAAGATCGGAGGGCGGACTATGGCTACACCTTC
.	TRBV30	TRBJ1-4	.	CAWSVGGINEKLFF	TGTGCCTGGAGTGTAGGGGGGATTAATGAAAAACTGTTTTTT
.	TRBV19	TRBJ2-5	.	CASSPPGPAETQYF	TGTGCCAGTAGTCCTCCTGGGCCGGCGGAGACCCAGTACTTC
TRBD1	TRBV5-1	TRBJ2-3	.	CASSRDRGRDTQYF	TGCGCCAGCAGCCGGGACAGGGGACGGGATACGCAGTATTTT
.	TRBV12-5	TRBJ2-1	.	CASGPGTADNEQFF	TGTGCTAGTGGTCCCGGGACGGCTGACAATGAGCAGTTCTTC
.	TRBV11-3	TRBJ1-1	.	CASSFGLREVRGTEAFF	TGTGCCAGCAGCTTTGGGCTCAGGGAAGTCCGGGGCACTGAAGCTTTCTTT
.	TRBV29-1	TRBJ1-2	many	CSVDPGWGHGYTF	TGCAGCGTTGACCCAGGGTGGGGACATGGCTACACCTTC
.	TRBV29-1	TRBJ1-1	.	CSARGRGNTEAFF	TGCAGCGCCAGGGGTAGGGGGAACACTGAAGCTTTCTTT
TRBD2	TRBV4-1	TRBJ2-3	.	CASSQDKVSGSGPDTQYF	TGCGCCAGCAGCCAAGATAAGGTGAGCGGGAGCGGCCCAGATACGCAGTATTTT
.	TRBV20-1	TRBJ2-5	.	CSAGLQETQYF	TGCAGTGCAGGGCTTCAAGAGACCCAGTACTTC